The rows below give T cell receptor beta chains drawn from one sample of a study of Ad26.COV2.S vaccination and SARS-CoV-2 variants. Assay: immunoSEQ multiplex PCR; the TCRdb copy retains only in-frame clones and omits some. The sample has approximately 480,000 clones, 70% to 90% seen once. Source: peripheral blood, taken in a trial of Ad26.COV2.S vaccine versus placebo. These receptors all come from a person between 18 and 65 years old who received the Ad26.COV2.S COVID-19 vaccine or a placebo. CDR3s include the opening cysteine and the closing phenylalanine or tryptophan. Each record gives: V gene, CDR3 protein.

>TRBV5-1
CASSGSQMNTEAFF
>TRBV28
CASGRAYEQYF
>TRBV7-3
CASSFQGGGETQYF
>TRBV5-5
CASSLSGTSGSASYNEQFF
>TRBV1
CTSSQDSSEQYF
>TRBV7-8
CASSSRDRTPNYGYTF
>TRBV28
CASTLGGSSYNEQFF
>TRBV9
CASSVPDRVEQFF
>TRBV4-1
CASSQDSGPDTDTQYF
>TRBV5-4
CASSLWGPLQEQFF
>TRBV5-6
CASSLAAGGQETQYF
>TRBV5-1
CASSLAGARSSYEQYF
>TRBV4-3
CASSQEAGGKFYGYTF
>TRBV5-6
CASGQGLGETQYF
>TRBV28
CATRDGGGVETQYF
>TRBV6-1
CASSERLAGAYNEQFF
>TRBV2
CASSENLSNQPQHF
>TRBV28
CASSLVTDGYTF
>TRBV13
CASSLGDRGRFF
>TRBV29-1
CSAEGFYTDTQYF
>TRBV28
CATKGLNTEAFF
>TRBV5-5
CASSWGGAGNTGELFF